This T cell receptor (beta chain) was sequenced for a study of T cell repertoires in cytomegalovirus infection. This clonotype occurred many times. TCRdb ran MiXCR on the reads and lists one entry per CDR3 protein. The sample consists of a few hundred thousand distinct CDR3 sequences, 9.5% of them appearing once. This CDR3 is built from 16 residues. V lost 4 bases and J 0 bases, leaving 14 bases between the germline ends. The sequence derives from a human donor in good health (CMV status not recorded). Some clones in this sample may be carry-over from other donors' samples. V usage is TRBV12-3 or TRBV12-4 and J usage is TRBJ2-3; D might be TRBD2 (5 bases). Sequenced input: PBMCs. CDR3 region: CASSSGLIPSTDTQYF. The CDR3 nucleotides are TGTGCCAGCAGTTCTGGACTGATTCCTAGCACAGATACGCAGTATTTT.